The 17 T cell receptor beta chains presented below share a single source sample, sequenced in a study of T cell changes during pregnancy in multiple sclerosis. The table came from immunoSEQ multiplex PCR; TCRdb's copy has only in-frame clones and leaves some out. The sample lists around 65,000 clones; around 91% were seen once. The sample consisted of peripheral blood, taken in the third trimester of pregnancy. The receptors originated from a female donor in good health, enrolled as a control in a pregnancy study.

The chain recombines TRBV19 with TRBJ1-5; D not resolved. Per the germline V gene, CDR1 is LNHDA and CDR2 is SQIVND (reference sequence). The CDR3 is 14 amino acids. V was pared by 8 bases and J by 8 bases, with 19 bases between. The CDR3 reads CASCPGTAIKPQHF. The DNA for the CDR3 is TGTGCCAGTTGCCCGGGAACGGCGATCAAGCCCCAGCATTTT.

The J gene is TRBJ1-1, the V gene TRBV5-1; D is undetermined. This CDR3 is built from 13 residues. Trimming cost V 0 bases and J 1 base, with 4 bases left between them. The germline V gene encodes CDR1 SGHRS and CDR2 YFSETQ. The chain's CDR3 is CASSLASNTEAFF. The DNA of the CDR3 is TGCGCCAGCAGCTTGGCATCGAACACTGAAGCTTTCTTT.

Here the CDR3 DNA reads TGTGCCAGCTCACCCTTCCCCGGGGAACTGTTTTTT. This translates into CASSPFPGELFF. The genes are TRBV18 and TRBJ1-4; D not resolved. V was cut by 3 bases and J by 12 bases, with 11 bases left in between. This CDR3 spans 12 amino acids. Germline V CDR1 and CDR2: KGHSH, LQKENI.

The CDR3 region has the DNA TGTGCCAGCAGCTTACCGAGCACGAGCATTCAGTACTTC. Residues: CASSLPSTSIQYF. The chain has TRBV5-6 and TRBJ2-4; D is unclear. Looked up from germline, CDR1 is SGHDT and CDR2 is YYEEEE. The CDR3 length is 13 residues. V lost 2 bases to trimming and J lost 9 bases, with 12 bases between them.

V usage is TRBV7-3 and J usage is TRBJ1-2; 9 bases agree with TRBD1. V gave up 5 bases and J gave up 8 bases; unmatched junction bases: 12. Germline CDR1 and CDR2: SGHTA and FQGTGA. The length of the CDR3 is 15 residues. The CDR3 loop is CASSAHKQGAVGYTF. The CDR3 DNA reads TGTGCCAGCAGCGCACATAAACAGGGGGCGGTCGGCTACACCTTC. Together with reference TRBV7-3 and TRBJ1-2, the CDR3 gives the full variable domain: GAGVSQTPSNKVTEKGKYVELRCDPISGHTALYWYRQSLGQGPEFLIYFQGTGAADDSGLPNDRFFAVRPEGSVSTLKIQRTERGDSAVYLCASSAHKQGAVGYTFGSGTRLTVV.

The J gene is TRBJ1-2, the V gene TRBV10-3, with unresolved D. V was shortened by 0 bases and J by 5 bases, with 13 bases between the two germline ends. Germline-derived CDR1 and CDR2 are ENHRY and SYGVKD. CDR3 length: 15 residues. CDR3 nucleotides: TGTGCCATCAGTGAGTCGGCCGCTAGGGAGTATGGCTACACCTTC. It is translated as CAISESAAREYGYTF.

This clone was seen only once. The V call is TRBV2, the J call TRBJ2-2; TRBD1 matches 7 bases. Germline-derived CDR1 and CDR2 are SNHLY and FYNNEI. This CDR3 contains 18 residues. The trim removed 0 bases at V and 1 base at J, leaving 8 bases unmatched. CDR3 region: CASSEALDRVENTGELFF. The CDR3 nucleotides read TGTGCCAGCAGTGAAGCCCTAGACAGGGTTGAGAACACCGGGGAGCTGTTTTTT.

The chain employs TRBV29-1 and TRBJ2-2; 7 nucleotides agree with TRBD2. The CDR3 length is 15 residues. V shed 7 bases and J 0 bases; nucleotides not matched to a gene: 8. CDR1 and CDR2 from the germline V gene are SQVTM and ANQGSEA. DNA of the CDR3: TGCAGCGCCCTCGGGCGGGGGACGAACACCGGGGAGCTGTTTTTT. Translated: CSALGRGTNTGELFF.

The CDR3 DNA follows: TGTGCCAGCAGCCAAGAACAGGGCTCCATTCAGTACTTC. The encoded protein is CASSQEQGSIQYF. The chain recombines TRBV4-2 with TRBJ2-4; D perhaps matches TRBD1 (6 bases). Germline V CDR1 and CDR2: LGHNA, YNFKEQ. V lost 0 bases to trimming and J lost 9 bases, with 9 bases between them. The CDR3 is made up of 13 amino acids.

CDR3 DNA sequence: TGTGCCAGCTCGGGTCCGAACACTGAAGCTTTCTTT. This encodes CASSGPNTEAFF. The V gene is TRBV7-9, the J gene TRBJ1-1, with D unresolved. The CDR3 loop spans 12 amino acids. The germline CDR1 and CDR2 sequences are SEHNR and FQNEAQ (reference sequence). Trimming removed 8 bases at V and 1 base at J, with 8 bases between.

The CDR3 nucleotides read TGTGCCAGCAAAGAGGCCCGAGATGCTAATGAAAAACTGTTTTTT. This translates into CASKEARDANEKLFF. The chain has TRBV5-6 and TRBJ1-4; D uncertain. The V gene lost 6 bases and the J gene lost 3 bases, with 15 bases spanning the gap. The germline V gene has CDR1 SGHDT and CDR2 YYEEEE. The CDR3 totals 15 residues.

The rearrangement joins TRBV7-2 to TRBJ1-6; 7 bases agree with TRBD1. Unmatched junction bases numbered 10, after V lost 5 bases and J lost 9 bases. The germline V gene has CDR1 SGHTA and CDR2 FQGNSA. This CDR3 region has 15 residues. The CDR3 here is CASSLGGAYRSPLHF. DNA for the CDR3: TGTGCCAGCAGCCTAGGGGGCGCGTATCGTTCACCCCTCCACTTT. The full variable domain, completed using reference TRBV7-2 and TRBJ1-6, is GAGVSQSPSNKVTEKGKDVELRCDPISGHTALYWYRQSLGQGLEFLIYFQGNSAPDKSGLPSDRFSAERTGGSVSTLTIQRTQQEDSAVYLCASSLGGAYRSPLHFGNGTRLTVT.

This clone came up a few times. The chain combines TRBV28 with TRBJ1-1; no definite D call. The CDR3 length is 15 residues. The germline CDR1 and CDR2 sequences are MDHEN and SYDVKM. Trimming stripped 2 bases from V and 5 bases from J, with 15 bases between. CDR3 in amino acids: CASSLRRGGGTEAFF. CDR3 coding DNA: TGTGCCAGCAGTTTAAGACGGGGAGGAGGGACTGAAGCTTTCTTT.

The gene calls are TRBV5-1 and TRBJ1-2, with D possibly matching TRBD1 (5 bases). The ends were cut back, 4 bases at V and 5 bases at J, with 6 bases in the middle. This CDR3 is 11 amino acids long. Germline V lookup: CDR1 SGHRS, CDR2 YFSETQ. CDR3 DNA: TGCGCCAGCAGCCGGGGGTATGGCTACACCTTC. Protein sequence: CASSRGYGYTF.

This clone appeared a single time. The chain is built from TRBV7-2 and TRBJ1-3, with D maybe TRBD1 (5 bases). The CDR3 loop spans 14 amino acids. The germline V and J ends were trimmed by 5 bases and 0 bases, with 8 bases remaining between them. Germline CDR1 is SGHTA and CDR2 is FQGNSA. CDR3 sequence reads: CASSLGLSGNTIYF. The CDR3 DNA follows: TGTGCCAGCAGCCTGGGACTCTCTGGAAACACCATATATTTT.

This chain links TRBV6-5 with TRBJ2-7; 8 nucleotides align to TRBD2. CDR3 length: 14 residues. The trim removed 4 bases at V and 2 bases at J, leaving 4 bases unmatched. Per germline, CDR1 MNHEY and CDR2 SVGAGI. The chain's CDR3 is CASSSPGLAYEQYF. CDR3 in DNA: TGTGCCAGCAGTTCCCCGGGACTAGCCTACGAGCAGTACTTC.

The chain carries TRBV30 and TRBJ2-1, with TRBD2 matching over 7 bases. Germline CDR1 is GTSNPN and CDR2 is SVGIG (reference sequence). The CDR3 extends over 13 amino acids. V lost 8 bases, J lost 3 bases, and 7 bases stayed unmatched. The CDR3 nucleotides read TGTGCCAGCCGGGACTACCTCTACAATGAGCAGTTCTTC. This gives the protein CASRDYLYNEQFF.